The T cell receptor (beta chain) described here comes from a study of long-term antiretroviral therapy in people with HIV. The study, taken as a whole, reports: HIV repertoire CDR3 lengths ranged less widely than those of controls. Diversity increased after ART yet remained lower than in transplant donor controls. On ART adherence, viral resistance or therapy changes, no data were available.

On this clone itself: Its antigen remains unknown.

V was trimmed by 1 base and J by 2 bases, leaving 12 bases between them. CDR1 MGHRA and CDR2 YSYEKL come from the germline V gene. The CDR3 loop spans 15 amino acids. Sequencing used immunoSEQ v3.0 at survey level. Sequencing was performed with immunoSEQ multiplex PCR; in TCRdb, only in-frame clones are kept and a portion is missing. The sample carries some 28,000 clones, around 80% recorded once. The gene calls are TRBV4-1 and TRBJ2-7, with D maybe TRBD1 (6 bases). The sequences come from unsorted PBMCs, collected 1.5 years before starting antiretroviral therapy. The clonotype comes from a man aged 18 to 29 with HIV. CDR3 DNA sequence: TGCGCCAGCAGCCAAGGGACAGCGCGAACCTACGAGCAGTACTTC. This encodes CASSQGTARTYEQYF.